Below, one T cell receptor (beta chain) is given with its context. CDR3 length equals 14 residues. V shed 0 bases and J 7 bases; nucleotides not matched to a gene: 6. Germline lookup yields CDR1 SGDLS and CDR2 YYNGEE. This record belongs to a study of blood T cell repertoires in COVID-19. Produced via immunoSEQ multiplex PCR; TCRdb's table is partial and in-frame only. The sample includes hundreds of thousands of clones, approximately 90% of them seen just once. Sequenced: PBMCs or T cells enriched from blood (not recorded which). This TCR derives from a woman between 50 and 59 years old who had recovered from COVID-19. V is TRBV9 and J is TRBJ2-7, with TRBD1 identical over 8 bases. The CDR3 DNA sequence: TGTGCCAGCAGCGTAGATCTTGACAGGGGTGAGCAGTACTTC. Protein sequence: CASSVDLDRGEQYF.